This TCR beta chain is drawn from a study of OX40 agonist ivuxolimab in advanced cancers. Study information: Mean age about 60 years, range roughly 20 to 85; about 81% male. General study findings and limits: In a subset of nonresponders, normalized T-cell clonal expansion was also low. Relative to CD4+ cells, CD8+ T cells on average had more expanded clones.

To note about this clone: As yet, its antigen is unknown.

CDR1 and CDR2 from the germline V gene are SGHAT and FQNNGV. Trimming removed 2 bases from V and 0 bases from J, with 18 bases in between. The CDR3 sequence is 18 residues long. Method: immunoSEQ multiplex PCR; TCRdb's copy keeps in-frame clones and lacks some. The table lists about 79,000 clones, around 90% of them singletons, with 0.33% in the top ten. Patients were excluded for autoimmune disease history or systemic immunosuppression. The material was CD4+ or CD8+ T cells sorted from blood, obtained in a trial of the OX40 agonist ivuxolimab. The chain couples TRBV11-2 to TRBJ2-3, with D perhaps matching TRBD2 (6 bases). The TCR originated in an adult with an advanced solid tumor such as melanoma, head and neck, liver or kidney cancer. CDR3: CASSLFGTRGTSTDTQYF. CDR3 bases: TGTGCCAGCAGCTTATTTGGGACTCGCGGGACTAGCACAGATACGCAGTATTTT.